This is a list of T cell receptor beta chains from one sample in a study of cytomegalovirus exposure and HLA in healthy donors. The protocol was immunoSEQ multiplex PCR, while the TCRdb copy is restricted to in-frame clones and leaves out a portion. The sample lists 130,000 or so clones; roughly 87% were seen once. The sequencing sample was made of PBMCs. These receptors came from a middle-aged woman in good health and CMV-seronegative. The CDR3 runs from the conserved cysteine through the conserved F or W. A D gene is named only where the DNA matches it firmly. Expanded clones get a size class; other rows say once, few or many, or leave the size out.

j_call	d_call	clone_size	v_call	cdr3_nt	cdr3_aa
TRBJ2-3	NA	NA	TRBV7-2	TGTGCCAGCGGCTTGTCAACAGATACGCAGTATTTT	CASGLSTDTQYF
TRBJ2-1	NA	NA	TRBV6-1	TGTGCCAGCAGTAATGAGTACAATGAGCAGTTCTTC	CASSNEYNEQFF
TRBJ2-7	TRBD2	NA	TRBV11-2	TGTGCCAGCAGCTTAATCAGCGGGAGGCCCTACGAGCAGTACTTC	CASSLISGRPYEQYF
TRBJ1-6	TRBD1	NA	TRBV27	TGTGCCAGCAAGGACAGGGGAAATTCACCCCTCCACTTT	CASKDRGNSPLHF
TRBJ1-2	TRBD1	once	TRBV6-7	TGTGCCAGCATCGACAGGGCAGCCGGCTATGGCTACACCTTC	CASIDRAAGYGYTF
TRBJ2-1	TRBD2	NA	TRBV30	TGTGCCCTAGCGGGAGCTCGCTACAATGAGCAGTTCTTC	CALAGARYNEQFF
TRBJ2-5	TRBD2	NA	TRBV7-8	TGTGCCAGCAGCGAAGACATGATCAGCGGGAGATACTTC	CASSEDMISGRYF
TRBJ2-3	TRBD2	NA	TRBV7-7	TGTGCCAGCAGCTTGGGGACTAGCGGCACAGATACGCAGTATTTT	CASSLGTSGTDTQYF
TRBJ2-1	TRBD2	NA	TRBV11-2	TGTGCCAGCAGCTTAGTTCCGGGGGGGTTACGGAATGAGCAGTTCTTC	CASSLVPGGLRNEQFF
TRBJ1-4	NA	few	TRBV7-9	TGTGCCAGCAGCTTTTTTCAGGGCGGTGAAAAACTGTTTTTT	CASSFFQGGEKLFF
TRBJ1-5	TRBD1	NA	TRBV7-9	TGTGCCAGCAGCGGACAGGGCTTTCAGCCCCAGCATTTT	CASSGQGFQPQHF
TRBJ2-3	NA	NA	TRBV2	TGTGCCAGCAGTCCCAGACTGGTGACAGATACGCAGTATTTT	CASSPRLVTDTQYF
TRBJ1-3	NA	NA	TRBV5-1	TGCGCCAGCAGCTTGGCCGCGATGTCTGGAAACACCATATATTTT	CASSLAAMSGNTIYF
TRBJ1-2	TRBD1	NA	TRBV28	TGTGCCAGCACCCCGGACAGGGCGTATGGCTACACCTTC	CASTPDRAYGYTF
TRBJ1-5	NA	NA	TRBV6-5	TGTGCCAGCAGTGATGGGCGGGCCCAGCATTTT	CASSDGRAQHF
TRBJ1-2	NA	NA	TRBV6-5	TGTGCCAGCAGCCCCACCGGGACAACTAACTATGGCTACACCTTC	CASSPTGTTNYGYTF
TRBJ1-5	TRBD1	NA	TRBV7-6	TGTGCCAGCAGCTTAGGGACAGGGGCTGCGCCCCAGCATTTT	CASSLGTGAAPQHF
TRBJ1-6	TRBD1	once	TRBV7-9	TGTGCCAGCAGCCTGACCGGGACAGGAGAGAGTCCACCCCTCCACTTT	CASSLTGTGESPPLHF
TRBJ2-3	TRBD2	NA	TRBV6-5	TGTGCCAGCAGGATGACTAGCGGGAGACCCGATACGCAGTATTTT	CASRMTSGRPDTQYF
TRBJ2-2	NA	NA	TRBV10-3	TGTGCCATCAGTGAGTCGGGGGCGCCACTTGCGAACACCGGGGAGCTGTTTTTT	CAISESGAPLANTGELFF
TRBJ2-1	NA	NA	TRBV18	TGTGCCAGCTCAATTAGCGGAGACAATGAGCAGTTCTTC	CASSISGDNEQFF
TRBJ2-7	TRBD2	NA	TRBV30	TGTGCCCTAAAGCGGGATTCGGGAAGACACGAGCAGTACTTC	CALKRDSGRHEQYF
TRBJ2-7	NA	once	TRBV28	TGTGCCAGCAGCCATTTTAAGCGTTTCTCCTCCGAGCAGTACTTC	CASSHFKRFSSEQYF
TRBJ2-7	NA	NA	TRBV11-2	TGTGCCAGCAGCTTAAGAGGATACGAGCAGTACTTC	CASSLRGYEQYF
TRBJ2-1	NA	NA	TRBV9	TGTGCCAGCAGCGTAGCCGCGGGATTGGTCCATGAGCAGTTCTTC	CASSVAAGLVHEQFF
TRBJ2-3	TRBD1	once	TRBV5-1	TGCGCCAGCAGCGGGACAGGGCCCACAGATACGCAGTATTTT	CASSGTGPTDTQYF
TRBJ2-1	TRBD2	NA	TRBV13	TGTGCCAGCAGCTCACCCCAGCGGGAGGGTGTAGGTGAGCAGTTCTTC	CASSSPQREGVGEQFF
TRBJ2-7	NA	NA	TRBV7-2	TGTGCCAGCAGCTTGGGTTTGAGGCGGGATAACGAGCAGTACTTC	CASSLGLRRDNEQYF
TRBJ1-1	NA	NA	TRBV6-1	TGTGCCAGCAGGGGTCAGGGCCCTAACACTGAAGCTTTCTTT	CASRGQGPNTEAFF
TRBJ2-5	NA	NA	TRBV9	TGTGCCAGCAGCGCAACCAGGGGCCCCGAGACCCAGTACTTC	CASSATRGPETQYF
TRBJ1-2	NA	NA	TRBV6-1	TGTGCCAGCAGTGAAATGTCAGGTCTTAACTATGGCTACACCTTC	CASSEMSGLNYGYTF
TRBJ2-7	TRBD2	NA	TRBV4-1	TGCGCCAGCAGCCGGACTAGCGGTTTGAGGGAGCAGTACTTC	CASSRTSGLREQYF
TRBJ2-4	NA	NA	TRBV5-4	TGTGCCAGCAGCTTACCGCGTCAAAACATTCAGTACTTC	CASSLPRQNIQYF
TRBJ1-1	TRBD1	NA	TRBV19	TGTGCCAGTAGTATAGGTGGGTTCGGCGCAGGGGGCAAAAGATGGACTGAAGCTTTCTTT	CASSIGGFGAGGKRWTEAFF
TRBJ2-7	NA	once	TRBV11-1	TGTGCCAGCAGCTGGGGCGCCTACGAGCAGTACTTC	CASSWGAYEQYF
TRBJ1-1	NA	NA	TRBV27	TGTGCCAGCGGGATGCAGTCAGGGGACACTGAAGCTTTCTTT	CASGMQSGDTEAFF
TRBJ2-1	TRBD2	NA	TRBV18	TGTGCCAGCTCCCGGACTAGCGGGGTCAATGAGCAGTTCTTC	CASSRTSGVNEQFF
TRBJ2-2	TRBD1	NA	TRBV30	TGTGCCTGGAGGGACAGGGGGTTGGTGTCCGGGGAGCTGTTTTTT	CAWRDRGLVSGELFF
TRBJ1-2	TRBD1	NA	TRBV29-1	TGCAGCGTCGACAGGGACGACTATGGCTACACCTTC	CSVDRDDYGYTF
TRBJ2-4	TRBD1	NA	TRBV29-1	TGCAGCGTTGAACACCCGACAGGGGGCAACATTCAGTACTTC	CSVEHPTGGNIQYF
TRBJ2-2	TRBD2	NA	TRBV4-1	TGCGCCAGCAAACGCGGGGAGGGCGCAAACACCGGGGAGCTGTTTTTT	CASKRGEGANTGELFF
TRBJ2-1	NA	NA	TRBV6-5	TGTGCCAGCAGCGCCCCGGACAATGAGCAGTTCTTC	CASSAPDNEQFF
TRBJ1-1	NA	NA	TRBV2	TGTGCCAGCAGTGAGTCGGGAAACGGAGCTTTCTTT	CASSESGNGAFF
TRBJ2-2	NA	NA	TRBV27	TGTGCCAGCAGTACTCTGCGGGACACCGGGGAGCTGTTTTTT	CASSTLRDTGELFF
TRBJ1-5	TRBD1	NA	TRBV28	TGTGCCAGCAGTGTTCAGGGGGGCAATCAGCCCCAGCATTTT	CASSVQGGNQPQHF
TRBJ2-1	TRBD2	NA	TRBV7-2	TGTGCCAGCAGCACCGGACTAGAAAATGAGCAGTTCTTC	CASSTGLENEQFF
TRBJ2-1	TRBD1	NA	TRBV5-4	TGTGCCAGCAGCGGGGACAGAAATTACAATGAGCAGTTCTTC	CASSGDRNYNEQFF
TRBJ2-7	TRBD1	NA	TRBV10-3	TGTGCCACCAGGGCCGGGACAGGACCCTACGAGCAGTACTTC	CATRAGTGPYEQYF
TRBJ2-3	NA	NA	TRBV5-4	TGTGCCAGCAGTGATCTAGCGCGAGGGGCAGATACGCAGTATTTT	CASSDLARGADTQYF
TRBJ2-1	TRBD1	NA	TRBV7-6	TGTGCCAGCAGCCAGAACAGGGGCGCCCCGAGCTCCTACAATGAGCAGTTCTTC	CASSQNRGAPSSYNEQFF
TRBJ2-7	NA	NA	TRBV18	TGTGCCAGCTCCCCAAGTGGAGGCTACGAGCAGTACTTC	CASSPSGGYEQYF
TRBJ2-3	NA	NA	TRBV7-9	TGTGCCAGCAGTCCCCCCCTAGCCTCCGATACGCAGTATTTT	CASSPPLASDTQYF
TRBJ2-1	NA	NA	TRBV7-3	TGTGCCAGCAGCCCCGGGTACAATGAGCAGTTCTTC	CASSPGYNEQFF
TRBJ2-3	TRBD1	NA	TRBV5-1	TGCGCCAGCAGCTTGGGTGGACAGGGAGGTTCAGATACGCAGTATTTT	CASSLGGQGGSDTQYF
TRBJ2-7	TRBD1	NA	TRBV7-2	TGTGCCAGCAGCTTTGACAGGGGGAGCTACGAGCAGTACTTC	CASSFDRGSYEQYF
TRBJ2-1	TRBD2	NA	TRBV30	TGTGCCTGGAGCCATTCTAGCGGCCCGCTCAATGAGCAGTTCTTC	CAWSHSSGPLNEQFF
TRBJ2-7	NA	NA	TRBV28	TGTGCCAGCAGGAGATCGGGGGTTCCCTACGAGCAGTACTTC	CASRRSGVPYEQYF
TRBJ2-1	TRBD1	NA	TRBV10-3	TGTGCCATCGGAGGACAGGAGAACAATGAGCAGTTCTTC	CAIGGQENNEQFF